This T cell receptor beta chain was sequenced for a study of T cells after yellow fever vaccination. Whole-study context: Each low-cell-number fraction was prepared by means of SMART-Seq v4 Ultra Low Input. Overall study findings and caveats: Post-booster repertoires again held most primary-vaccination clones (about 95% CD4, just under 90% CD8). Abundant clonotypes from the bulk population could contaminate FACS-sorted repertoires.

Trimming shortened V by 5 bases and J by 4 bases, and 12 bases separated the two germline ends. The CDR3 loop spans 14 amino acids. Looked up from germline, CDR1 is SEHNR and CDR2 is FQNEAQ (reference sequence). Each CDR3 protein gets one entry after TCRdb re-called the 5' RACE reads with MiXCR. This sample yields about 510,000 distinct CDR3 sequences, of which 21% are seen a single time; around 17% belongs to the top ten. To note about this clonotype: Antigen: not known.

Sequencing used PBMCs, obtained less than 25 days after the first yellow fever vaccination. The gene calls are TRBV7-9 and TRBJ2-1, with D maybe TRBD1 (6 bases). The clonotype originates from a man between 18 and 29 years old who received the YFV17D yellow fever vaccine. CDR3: CASSPGVWYNEQFF. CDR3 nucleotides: TGTGCCAGCAGCCCAGGGGTCTGGTACAATGAGCAGTTCTTC.